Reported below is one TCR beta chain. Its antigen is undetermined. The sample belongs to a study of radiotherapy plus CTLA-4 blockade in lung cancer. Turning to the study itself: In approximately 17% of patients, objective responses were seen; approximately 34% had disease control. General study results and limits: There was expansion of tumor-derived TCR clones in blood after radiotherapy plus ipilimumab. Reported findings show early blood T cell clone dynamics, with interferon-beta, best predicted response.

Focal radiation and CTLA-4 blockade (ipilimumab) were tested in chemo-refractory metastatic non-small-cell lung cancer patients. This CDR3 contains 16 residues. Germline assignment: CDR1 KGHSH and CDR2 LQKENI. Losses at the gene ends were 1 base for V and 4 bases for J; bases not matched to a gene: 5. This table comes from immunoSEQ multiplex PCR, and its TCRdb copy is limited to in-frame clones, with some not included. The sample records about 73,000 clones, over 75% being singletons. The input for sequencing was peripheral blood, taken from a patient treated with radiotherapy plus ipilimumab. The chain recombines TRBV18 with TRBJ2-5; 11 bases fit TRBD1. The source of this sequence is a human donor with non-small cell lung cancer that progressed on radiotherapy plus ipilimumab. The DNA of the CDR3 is TGTGCCAGCTCACCACTGCCGGGACAGGGGGGAGAGACCCAGTACTTC. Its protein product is CASSPLPGQGGETQYF.